The sequence of this T cell receptor beta chain was determined in a study of blood T cell repertoires in COVID-19. Sequencing was performed with immunoSEQ multiplex PCR; in TCRdb, only in-frame clones are kept and a portion is missing. In the table there are over 90,000 clones, 87% of which are singletons. This CDR3 spans 16 amino acids. Germline V lookup: CDR1 SGHNT, CDR2 YYREEE (reference sequence). Germline trimming cut 0 bases from V and 6 bases from J; bases unmatched to any gene: 6. What was sequenced was peripheral blood. This rearrangement joins TRBV5-4 to TRBJ1-4; 9 bases line up with TRBD1. The receptor was derived from a man in his forties or fifties with active COVID-19. CDR3 sequence (DNA): TGTGCCAGCAGCTTGGGGGGGGGACAGGGTCATGAAAAACTGTTTTTT. Translation gives CASSLGGGQGHEKLFF.